This TCR beta chain was found in a study of shared clonotypes between healthy human individuals. The study's findings and limits: It was observed that around 5% of naive CD4 clonotypes were shared across a few donors. Naive subsets tended to show greater estimated richness than memory subsets.

V shed 3 bases, J shed 4 bases, and the junction held 6 bases outside the gene matches. CDR3 length: 14 amino acids. Germline CDR1 reads KGHSH; CDR2 reads LQKENI. Investigators spread the genomic DNA of each subset evenly over several immunoSEQ plates. Sequenced by immunoSEQ multiplex PCR; TCRdb stores in-frame clones only, minus some. The sample holds 1.6 million or so clones, 96% seen once. A word on this clone: Its antigen is unknown. Other DNA sequences in this specimen translate into the identical CDR3.

The chain couples TRBV18 to TRBJ2-7, with 7 bases fitting TRBD2. The receptor's source is a man younger than 40 in good health. Material for sequencing was naive CD4+ T cells sorted from blood. The sample's subset: CD45RA+ positively selected. For the CDR3, the DNA is TGTGCCAGCTCACCCGGGACTACCGGGTACGAGCAGTACTTC. Its translation is CASSPGTTGYEQYF.